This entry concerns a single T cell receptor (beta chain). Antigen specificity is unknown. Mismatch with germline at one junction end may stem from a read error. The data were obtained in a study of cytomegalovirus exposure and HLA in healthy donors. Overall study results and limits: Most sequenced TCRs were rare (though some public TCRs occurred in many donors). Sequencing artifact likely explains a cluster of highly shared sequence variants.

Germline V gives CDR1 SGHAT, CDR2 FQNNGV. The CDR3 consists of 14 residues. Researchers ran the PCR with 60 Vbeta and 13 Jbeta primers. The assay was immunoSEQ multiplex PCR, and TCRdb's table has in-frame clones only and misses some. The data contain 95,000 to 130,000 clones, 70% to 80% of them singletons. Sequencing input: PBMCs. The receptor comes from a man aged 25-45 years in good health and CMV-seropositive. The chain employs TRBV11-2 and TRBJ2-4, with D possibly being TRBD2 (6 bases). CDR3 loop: CASSLYGSQNSQYF. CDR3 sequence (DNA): TGTGCCAGCAGCTTATACGGGAGCCAAAACAGTCAGTACTTC. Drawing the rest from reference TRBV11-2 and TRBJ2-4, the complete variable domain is EAGVAQSPRYKIIEKRQSVAFWCNPISGHATLYWYQQILGQGPKLLIQFQNNGVVDDSQLPKDRFSAERLKGVDSTLKIQPAKLEDSAVYLCASSLYGSQNSQYFGAGTRLSVL.